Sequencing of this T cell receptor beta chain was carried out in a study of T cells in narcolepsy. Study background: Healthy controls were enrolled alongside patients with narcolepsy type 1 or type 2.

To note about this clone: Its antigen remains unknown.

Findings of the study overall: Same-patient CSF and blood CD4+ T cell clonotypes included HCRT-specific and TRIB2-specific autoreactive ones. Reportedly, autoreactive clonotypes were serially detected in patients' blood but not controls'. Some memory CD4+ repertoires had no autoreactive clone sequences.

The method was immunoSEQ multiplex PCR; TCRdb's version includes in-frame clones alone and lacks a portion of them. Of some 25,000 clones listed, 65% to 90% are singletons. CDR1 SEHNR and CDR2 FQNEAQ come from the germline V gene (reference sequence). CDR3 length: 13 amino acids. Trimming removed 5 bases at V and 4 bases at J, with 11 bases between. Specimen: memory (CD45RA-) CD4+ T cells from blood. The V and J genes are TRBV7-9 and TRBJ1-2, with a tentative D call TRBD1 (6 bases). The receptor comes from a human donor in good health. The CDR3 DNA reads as TGTGCCAGCAGCCTGGACAGAACCTATGGCTACACCTTC. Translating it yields CASSLDRTYGYTF.